The next 15 T cell receptor beta chains were all read from a single sample in a study of T cells expressing NK-cell markers. TCRdb reprocessed the 5' RACE reads and reports one entry per CDR3 protein, with no DNA. Recorded for this sample: about 380,000 distinct CDR3 sequences. The sample was blood T cells: a sorted CD56 or NKG2C T cell subset, CD4+ or CD8+ T cells, or bulk PBMC T cells (not recorded which). The receptors originated from a man aged 18-70 years in good health.

V usage is TRBV29-1 and J usage is TRBJ1-1; checking the TCRdb D call of TRBD1 is not possible without DNA. The length of the CDR3 is 14 residues. Germline V gene lookup returns CDR1 SQVTM and CDR2 ANQGSEA. CDR3 protein: CSVWVAVLNTEAFF.

The J gene is TRBJ2-1, the V gene TRBV20-1; absent DNA, TCRdb's TRBD2 call cannot be checked. The CDR3 has 15 residues. CDR1 and CDR2 from the germline V gene are DFQATT and SNEGSKA (reference sequence). The CDR3: CSAETSGGADNEQFF.

The chain couples TRBV20-1 to TRBJ2-1; TCRdb's D gene call, TRBD1, goes unchecked for lack of DNA. The CDR3 is made up of 13 amino acids. CDR1 is DFQATT and CDR2 is SNEGSKA in the germline V gene (reference sequence). This CDR3 reads CSARDGGGNEQFF.

The chain has TRBV19 and TRBJ2-2; checking the TCRdb D call of TRBD1 is not possible without DNA. This CDR3 spans 15 amino acids. Germline values: CDR1 LNHDA, CDR2 SQIVND (reference sequence). CDR3 region: CASSTDLRGSGELFF.

The chain links TRBV5-1 to TRBJ1-4. CDR3 length equals 15 residues. The V gene's germline CDR1 is SGHRS and CDR2 YFSETQ. CDR3: CASSLASREDEKLFF.

The V gene is TRBV25-1, the J gene TRBJ2-1. Germline V CDR1 and CDR2: MGHDK, SYGVNS. The CDR3 has 13 residues. The chain's CDR3 is CASTRPSYNEQFF.

This chain uses TRBV19 with TRBJ2-6; the D call of TRBD1 rests on TCRdb alone, since no DNA is present to check it. The CDR3 has 18 residues. CDR1 is LNHDA and CDR2 is SQIVND in the germline V gene (reference sequence). The CDR3 reads CASTPGSGLHPGANVLTF. The variable domain in full, with the rest retrieved from reference TRBV19 and TRBJ2-6, is DGGITQSPKYLFRKEGQNVTLSCEQNLNHDAMYWYRQDPGQGLRLIYYSQIVNDFQKGDIAEGYSVSREKKESFPLTVTSAQKNPTAFYLCASTPGSGLHPGANVLTFGAGSRLTVL.

V gene TRBV7-2 combines with J gene TRBJ2-2; absent DNA, TCRdb's TRBD1 call cannot be checked. Per the germline V gene, CDR1 is SGHTA and CDR2 is FQGNSA. The CDR3 covers 14 residues. The CDR3 loop reads CASLDRAYTGELFF. The whole variable domain, remainder taken from reference TRBV7-2 and TRBJ2-2, is GAGVSQSPSNKVTEKGKDVELRCDPISGHTALYWYRQSLGQGLEFLIYFQGNSAPDKSGLPSDRFSAERTGGSVSTLTIQRTQQEDSAVYLCASLDRAYTGELFFGEGSRLTVL.

The chain uses TRBV6-5 and TRBJ2-3; absent DNA, TCRdb's TRBD1 call cannot be checked. Germline V gene data show CDR1 as MNHEY and CDR2 as SVGAGI. The CDR3 consists of 15 residues. CDR3 sequence: CASSYGQGSFDTQYF.

The V gene is TRBV10-2, the J gene TRBJ1-2; TCRdb's D call, TRBD1, is unchecked because there is no DNA. The CDR3 is 12 amino acids. CDR1 is WSHSY, CDR2 SAAADI, per germline. The CDR3 protein is CATHREPYGYTF.

This chain uses TRBV28 with TRBJ2-7. Germline V lookup: CDR1 MDHEN, CDR2 SYDVKM. This CDR3 has 14 amino acids. CDR3 amino acids: CASSLSGPTYEQYF.

J is TRBJ2-3 and V is TRBV29-1; TCRdb gives TRBD2 as the D gene, but with no DNA this cannot be confirmed. The CDR3 contains 16 residues. From germline, CDR1 is SQVTM and CDR2 ANQGSEA. The CDR3 loop is CSVEALAGARTDTQYF.

The rearrangement joins TRBV5-1 to TRBJ1-2. Germline lookup yields CDR1 SGHRS and CDR2 YFSETQ. The CDR3 spans 12 residues. Here the CDR3 reads CASSSWTEGYTF. The whole variable domain, remainder taken from reference TRBV5-1 and TRBJ1-2, is KAGVTQTPRYLIKTRGQQVTLSCSPISGHRSVSWYQQTPGQGLQFLFEYFSETQRNKGNFPGRFSGRQFSNSRSEMNVSTLELGDSALYLCASSSWTEGYTFGSGTRLTVV.

The chain is built from TRBV12-3 or TRBV12-4 and TRBJ1-2; the TRBD1 assignment by TCRdb is unverifiable without DNA. The CDR3 length is 13 residues. The CDR3 is CASSFGDSLGYTF.

The chain joins TRBV5-1 to TRBJ2-1; the TRBD1 assignment by TCRdb is unverifiable without DNA. The CDR3 runs to 12 residues. Germline V gene data show CDR1 as SGHRS and CDR2 as YFSETQ. CDR3 in amino acids: CASGGNGNEQFF. Full variable domain (rest looked up from reference TRBV5-1 and TRBJ2-1): KAGVTQTPRYLIKTRGQQVTLSCSPISGHRSVSWYQQTPGQGLQFLFEYFSETQRNKGNFPGRFSGRQFSNSRSEMNVSTLELGDSALYLCASGGNGNEQFFGPGTRLTVL.